This T cell receptor beta chain was sequenced during a study of blood T cell repertoires in COVID-19. The study counted Cohort 3 donors as recovered given two negative PCRs, clearance, or symptom resolution. In its sample, this clone was seen a few times. In the original processing: It was from reference gene primer amplification that nucleated cell counts were estimated. TCRdb keeps only in-frame clones here, not all; method: immunoSEQ multiplex PCR. V and J calls plus clone size are reproduced from that table; the DNA served to infer D and trimming. The sample has fewer than 350,000 clones, about nine tenths seen once. The ends lost 8 bases at V and 0 bases at J; junction bases unmatched: 9. Germline values: CDR1 MNHEY, CDR2 SMNVEV (reference sequence). This CDR3 has 18 amino acids.

The specimen was PBMCs or T cells enriched from blood (not recorded which). This receptor was obtained from a woman aged 40 to 49 who had recovered from COVID-19. The chain joins TRBV27 to TRBJ2-1, with 14 bases that match TRBD2. For the CDR3, the DNA is TGTGCCAGCCTCGGACTAGCGGGAGGCCCCAGCTCCTACAATGAGCAGTTCTTC. Protein product: CASLGLAGGPSSYNEQFF.